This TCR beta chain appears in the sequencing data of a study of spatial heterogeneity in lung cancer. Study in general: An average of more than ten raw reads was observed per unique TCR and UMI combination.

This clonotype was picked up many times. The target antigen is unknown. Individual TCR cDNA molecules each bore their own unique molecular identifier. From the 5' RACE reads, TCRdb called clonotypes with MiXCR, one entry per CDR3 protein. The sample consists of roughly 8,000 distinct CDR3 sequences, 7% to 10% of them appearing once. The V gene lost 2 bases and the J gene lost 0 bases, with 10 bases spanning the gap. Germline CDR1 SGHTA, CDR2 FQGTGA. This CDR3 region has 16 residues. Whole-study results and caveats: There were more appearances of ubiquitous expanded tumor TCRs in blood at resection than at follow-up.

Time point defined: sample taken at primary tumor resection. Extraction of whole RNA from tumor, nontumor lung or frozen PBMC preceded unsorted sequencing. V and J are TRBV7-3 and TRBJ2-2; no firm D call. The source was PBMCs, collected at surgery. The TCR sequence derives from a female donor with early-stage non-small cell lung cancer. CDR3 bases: TGTGCCAGCAGCTTATCCGGGCACTCGAACACCGGGGAGCTGTTTTTT. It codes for CASSLSGHSNTGELFF.